These 23 T cell receptor beta chains were sequenced from one sample in a study of shared T cell receptors in the human thymus. Libraries were prepared by immunoSEQ multiplex PCR; TCRdb keeps only in-frame clonotypes and omits some of them. The repertoire holds hundreds of thousands of clones, with over 90% as singletons. Source material: thymocytes. These receptors were obtained from a human donor.

The gene calls are TRBV30 and TRBJ2-2, with a tentative D call TRBD1 (5 bases). With 4 bases removed from V and 4 bases from J, the gap between germline ends came to 10 bases. Germline CDR1 is GTSNPN and CDR2 is SVGIG (reference sequence). There are 13 residues in the CDR3. The CDR3 nucleotides are TGTGCCTGGAAAGCAGGGCGCACCGGGGAGCTGTTTTTT. Its protein is CAWKAGRTGELFF.

V gene TRBV5-6 combines with J gene TRBJ1-5, with 8 positions matching TRBD1. V lost 4 bases to trimming and J lost 2 bases; unmatched junction nucleotides: 8. The V gene's germline CDR1 is SGHDT and CDR2 YYEEEE. The CDR3 extends over 16 amino acids. The DNA of the CDR3 is TGTGCCAGCAGCCCGGGTCAGGGGGCCGGCAATCAGCCCCAGCATTTT. Residues: CASSPGQGAGNQPQHF.

The chain has TRBV4-3 and TRBJ2-1, with a tentative D call TRBD1 (5 bases). CDR1 is LGHNA and CDR2 is YSLEER in the germline V gene. The CDR3 sequence is 14 residues long. V was shortened by 0 bases and J by 9 bases, with 12 bases between the two germline ends. CDR3 protein: CASSQDWQGIEQFF. The CDR3 nucleotides read TGCGCCAGCAGCCAAGATTGGCAGGGAATTGAGCAGTTCTTC.

This chain uses TRBV14 with TRBJ2-7, with 9 bases fitting TRBD1. Trimming at V came to 2 bases and at J to 5 bases, leaving 1 base not matched to a gene. The germline V gene encodes CDR1 SGHDN and CDR2 FVKESK. CDR3 length: 13 residues. DNA for the CDR3: TGTGCCAGCAGCCAAAGGGACAGGGACGAGCAGTACTTC. Protein sequence: CASSQRDRDEQYF.

This clone came up once. The chain joins TRBV6-5 to TRBJ2-7; 10 bases line up with TRBD1. CDR1 is MNHEY and CDR2 is SVGAGI in the germline V gene. This CDR3 is 16 amino acids long. V dropped 2 bases and J dropped 6; count of bases not matched to a gene: 10. The CDR3 reads CASSYPVTGTGVEQYF. Here the CDR3 DNA reads TGTGCCAGCAGTTACCCCGTTACCGGGACAGGGGTCGAGCAGTACTTC.

The chain employs TRBV11-2 and TRBJ2-3; 7 bases are shared with TRBD1. The germline gives CDR1 SGHAT, CDR2 FQNNGV. V trimming: 6 bases; J trimming: 4 bases; junction bases outside the gene matches: 13. This CDR3 spans 16 amino acids. The CDR3 loop is CASSFRPGQRADTQYF. The CDR3 region has the DNA TGTGCCAGCAGTTTTAGGCCGGGACAGAGGGCAGATACGCAGTATTTT.

The V gene is TRBV27, the J gene TRBJ1-1; TRBD1 matches 7 bases. V trimming: 3 bases; J trimming: 2 bases; junction bases outside the gene matches: 12. Looked up from germline, CDR1 is MNHEY and CDR2 is SMNVEV (reference sequence). The CDR3 is 17 amino acids. DNA for the CDR3: TGTGCCAGCAGTTTTCGGTCAGGGGGAGATGGCAACACTGAAGCTTTCTTT. Translation gives CASSFRSGGDGNTEAFF.

This chain connects TRBV28 to TRBJ2-3; 10 positions agree with TRBD2. J gave up 3 bases and V 6 bases, and 15 bases lay outside the gene matches. This CDR3 spans 18 amino acids. CDR1 is MDHEN, CDR2 SYDVKM, per germline. This chain's CDR3 is CASSCLAGGAAVTDTQYF. CDR3 in DNA: TGTGCCAGCAGCTGTTTAGCGGGAGGTGCTGCGGTGACAGATACGCAGTATTTT.

The chain is built from TRBV27 and TRBJ2-3; 9 bases match TRBD2. Trimming removed 8 bases from V and 1 base from J; junction bases left unmatched: 10. Per the germline V gene, CDR1 is MNHEY and CDR2 is SMNVEV (reference sequence). The CDR3 has 16 residues. CDR3 residues: CASAAGGLGGTDTQYF. In DNA, the CDR3 is TGTGCCAGCGCGGCGGGAGGGCTGGGGGGCACAGATACGCAGTATTTT.

The genes are TRBV4-1 and TRBJ2-7; the match to TRBD1 covers 7 bases. The CDR3 runs to 18 residues. V lost 5 bases, J lost 0 bases, and 16 bases stayed unmatched. Germline V gene sequence: CDR1 MGHRA, CDR2 YSYEKL. The CDR3 DNA follows: TGCGCCAGCAGCTCACAAGTTTGGGGGACAGCTGCCTCCTACGAGCAGTACTTC. Translated: CASSSQVWGTAASYEQYF.

This clone was seen once. The rearrangement joins TRBV5-4 to TRBJ2-1; maybe TRBD2 (6 bases). Germline CDR1 SGHNT, CDR2 YYREEE (reference sequence). Trimming pared 9 bases from V and 5 bases from J, leaving 18 bases between. There are 14 residues in the CDR3. The CDR3 sequence is CATASDPTNNEQFF. DNA of the CDR3: TGTGCCACCGCTAGCGACCCGACTAACAATGAGCAGTTCTTC. The whole variable domain, filled in from reference TRBV5-4 and TRBJ2-1, reads ETGVTQSPTHLIKTRGQQVTLRCSSQSGHNTVSWYQQALGQGPQFIFQYYREEENGRGNFPPRFSGLQFPNYSSELNVNALELDDSALYLCATASDPTNNEQFFGPGTRLTVL.

The V call is TRBV2, the J call TRBJ1-4; D remains ambiguous. Trimming stripped 6 bases from V and 3 bases from J, with 5 bases between. The CDR3 extends over 12 amino acids. Germline loops: CDR1 SNHLY, CDR2 FYNNEI. In DNA, the CDR3 is TGTGCCAGCAGAGGACCTAATGAAAAACTGTTTTTT. Its protein product is CASRGPNEKLFF.

This chain uses TRBV5-4 with TRBJ1-2; no definite D call. The CDR3 is made up of 11 amino acids. The ends were cut back, 5 bases at V and 8 bases at J, with 10 bases in the middle. CDR1 and CDR2 (germline): SGHNT, YYREEE (reference sequence). The CDR3 coding sequence is TGTGCCAGCAGATGGTCTCGCGGCTACACCTTC. Its protein is CASRWSRGYTF.

This chain connects TRBV4-3 to TRBJ2-1; 7 positions match TRBD2. The V gene end was trimmed by 0 bases and the J gene end by 7 bases; junction bases not matched to a gene: 12. The CDR3 is 17 amino acids. In germline, CDR1 is LGHNA, CDR2 YSLEER. CDR3 nucleotides: TGCGCCAGCAGCCAAGATGGGGGGGGAGGGCCATTTAATGAGCAGTTCTTC. It is translated as CASSQDGGGGPFNEQFF.

V gene TRBV14 combines with J gene TRBJ2-6; possibly TRBD1 for D (7 bases). Germline assignment: CDR1 SGHDN and CDR2 FVKESK. V was shortened by 0 bases and J by 2 bases, with 20 bases between the two germline ends. CDR3 size: 20 residues. Written as DNA, the CDR3 is TGTGCCAGCAGCCAAGATTGGGATAGGGCAGGGGGGCCTGGGGCCAACGTCCTGACTTTC. Protein sequence: CASSQDWDRAGGPGANVLTF.

The chain combines TRBV20-1 with TRBJ2-3; no clear D gene. The CDR3 consists of 11 residues. Trimming took off 4 bases at V and 5 bases at J, with 7 bases between the two ends. Germline V gene sequence: CDR1 DFQATT, CDR2 SNEGSKA (reference sequence). The CDR3 here is CSAIHGDTQYF. As DNA, the CDR3 is TGCAGTGCTATACACGGAGATACGCAGTATTTT.

The chain is built from TRBV7-9 and TRBJ1-4; D call uncertain. Between the trimmed V and J ends, which lost 5 bases and 0 bases, there was a span of 13 bases. This CDR3 is 16 amino acids long. Germline CDR1 SEHNR, CDR2 FQNEAQ (reference sequence). The CDR3 bases are TGTGCCAGCAGCACTCCCTTTACAGCAACTAATGAAAAACTGTTTTTT. The encoded protein is CASSTPFTATNEKLFF.

This clone was seen only once. V gene TRBV2 combines with J gene TRBJ1-1; 7 bases line up with TRBD1. CDR1 is SNHLY and CDR2 is FYNNEI in the germline V gene. The CDR3 spans 14 residues. The J segment lost 5 bases and the V segment lost 8 bases, leaving 11 bases of the junction unmatched. CDR3 sequence: CASLYRGRRTEAFF. Written as DNA, the CDR3 is TGTGCCAGCTTATACAGGGGAAGGAGGACTGAAGCTTTCTTT.

J is TRBJ2-3 and V is TRBV29-1; D is possibly TRBD1 or TRBD2 (6 bases each). Germline loops: CDR1 SQVTM, CDR2 ANQGSEA. There are 17 residues in the CDR3. Trimming removed 4 bases at V and 2 bases at J, with 22 bases between. The CDR3 nucleotides read TGCAGCGTTGTGGGGGGCCCGGTACTAGTGACCACAGATACGCAGTATTTT. It codes for CSVVGGPVLVTTDTQYF.

The table lists this clone with a count of one. The rearrangement joins TRBV9 to TRBJ1-2, with D unclear. V lost 3 bases to trimming and J lost 2 bases, with 20 bases between them. The CDR3 has 17 residues. In germline, CDR1 is SGDLS, CDR2 YYNGEE. The CDR3 is CASSAGWPKAENYGYTF. The DNA for the CDR3 is TGTGCCAGCAGCGCCGGTTGGCCAAAAGCCGAGAACTATGGCTACACCTTC.

The V and J genes are TRBV16 and TRBJ2-1; the D call may be TRBD1 or TRBD2 (6 bases each). This CDR3 is built from 21 residues. From germline, CDR1 is KGHSY and CDR2 FQNENV. V was trimmed by 1 base and J by 0 bases, leaving 25 bases between them. The CDR3 spells CASSQFPRDPGALSSYNEQFF. The CDR3 DNA reads as TGTGCCAGCAGCCAATTTCCCCGAGATCCGGGGGCGTTAAGCTCCTACAATGAGCAGTTCTTC.

CDR3 in amino acids: CASSESKGFGSYNEQFF. The CDR3 nucleotides read TGCGCCAGCAGTGAGTCGAAGGGATTTGGCTCCTACAATGAGCAGTTCTTC. The chain has TRBV10-1 and TRBJ2-1; D is undetermined. The CDR3 contains 17 residues. Trimming cost V 0 bases and J 0 bases, with 12 bases left between them. Looked up from germline, CDR1 is WNHNN and CDR2 is SYGVQD (reference sequence).

The V gene is TRBV7-7, the J gene TRBJ2-2; a weak D match, TRBD2 (6 bases). The CDR3 covers 15 residues. Germline V gives CDR1 SSHAT, CDR2 FNYEAQ (reference sequence). Trimming took off 6 bases at V and 3 bases at J, with 14 bases between the two ends. The DNA for the CDR3 is TGTGCCAGCAGACCCGGGACTGGCGACACCGGGGAGCTGTTTTTT. Amino acid sequence: CASRPGTGDTGELFF.